Below, 18 T cell receptor beta chains from the same sample are listed, as sequenced in a study of shared clonotypes between healthy human individuals. This table comes from immunoSEQ multiplex PCR, and its TCRdb copy is limited to in-frame clones, with some not included. The sample has 2 million to 2.5 million clones, just over 90% seen once. The specimen sequenced was naive CD4+ T cells from PBMCs. As to subset: CD45RA+ positively selected. The receptors derive from a young man in good health. Some clones in this sample may be carry-over from other donors' samples.

This chain connects TRBV5-4 to TRBJ2-2; 8 bases fit TRBD1. J gave up 3 bases and V 4 bases, and 11 bases lay outside the gene matches. The germline V gene has CDR1 SGHNT and CDR2 YYREEE (reference sequence). The CDR3 sequence is 17 residues long. The CDR3 is CASSPDPDRGDTGELFF. Written as DNA, the CDR3 is TGTGCCAGCAGCCCCGACCCCGACAGGGGAGACACCGGGGAGCTGTTTTTT.

The count of this clone is one. The V and J genes are TRBV5-8 and TRBJ1-3; TRBD1 might be the D (5 bases). The V end was cut by 4 bases, the J end by 2 bases, with 19 bases between. Per the germline V gene, CDR1 is SGHTS and CDR2 is YDEGEE. The CDR3 runs 17 residues. The chain's CDR3 is CASSRVTSGNTGNTIYF. The CDR3 region has the DNA TGTGCCAGCAGCCGCGTTACATCAGGGAACACTGGAAACACCATATATTTT.

The genes are TRBV6-5 and TRBJ2-1; 7 bases match TRBD2. The trim removed 2 bases at V and 9 bases at J, leaving 7 bases unmatched. The CDR3 sequence is 14 residues long. Looked up from germline, CDR1 is MNHEY and CDR2 is SVGAGI. The CDR3 DNA reads as TGTGCCAGCAGTTACGGGACTAAAACCATTGAGCAGTTCTTC. Encoded protein: CASSYGTKTIEQFF.

This rearrangement joins TRBV30 to TRBJ2-6; TRBD1 matches 9 bases. V was clipped by 0 bases and J by 0 bases; unmatched bases: 6. Germline CDR1 reads GTSNPN; CDR2 reads SVGIG (reference sequence). CDR3 length: 18 amino acids. CDR3 DNA: TGTGCCTGGAGTGTACCGGGACAGGGCTACTCTGGGGCCAACGTCCTGACTTTC. It yields the protein CAWSVPGQGYSGANVLTF.

This chain's CDR3 is CASSFPISGRTSYNEQFF. CDR3 DNA sequence: TGTGCCAGCAGTTTCCCGATTAGCGGGAGGACTTCCTACAATGAGCAGTTCTTC. J is TRBJ2-1 and V is TRBV28; 10 nucleotides match TRBD2. Trimming at V came to 3 bases and at J to 1 base, leaving 9 bases not matched to a gene. Germline-derived CDR1 and CDR2 are MDHEN and SYDVKM. The CDR3 length is 18 residues.

The chain recombines TRBV9 with TRBJ2-1; D could derive from TRBD1 or TRBD2 (6 bases each). Germline V gene sequence: CDR1 SGDLS, CDR2 YYNGEE. The CDR3 sequence is 16 residues long. Trimming shortened V by 0 bases and J by 4 bases, and 14 bases separated the two germline ends. The CDR3 protein is CASSVAPGADYNEQFF. In nucleotides, the CDR3 is TGTGCCAGCAGCGTAGCTCCGGGGGCGGATTACAATGAGCAGTTCTTC.

This sequence joins TRBV6-5 and TRBJ2-1, with TRBD2 identical over 15 bases. The CDR3 is 16 amino acids. With V trimmed by 4 bases and J by 9 bases, 7 bases remained unmatched. CDR1 is MNHEY, CDR2 SVGAGI, per germline. CDR3 DNA sequence: TGTGCCAGCAGTTTAAGGACTAGCGGGAGGGCCGGTGAGCAGTTCTTC. It specifies CASSLRTSGRAGEQFF.

The chain combines TRBV28 with TRBJ2-7; no clear D. Germline CDR1 is MDHEN and CDR2 is SYDVKM. The CDR3 contains 14 residues. V dropped 7 bases and J dropped 2 bases, with 15 bases sitting between them. The CDR3 is CASTYSTGPYEQYF. The CDR3 nucleotides are TGTGCCAGCACCTACTCGACGGGCCCCTACGAGCAGTACTTC.

A note on this clone: The same CDR3 arises from other DNA sequences in this sample as well. The V gene is TRBV7-9, the J gene TRBJ1-1; no clear D. The V and J ends lost 1 base and 0 bases respectively, with 6 bases between them. In germline, CDR1 is SEHNR, CDR2 FQNEAQ (reference sequence). The CDR3 totals 14 residues. CDR3 DNA sequence: TGTGCCAGCAGCTTAGATCCCATGAACACTGAAGCTTTCTTT. As protein: CASSLDPMNTEAFF.

This clone was found once. The rearrangement links TRBV5-6 to TRBJ1-6, with 7 bases that match TRBD1. The CDR3 loop spans 14 amino acids. V lost 0 bases and J lost 9; bases outside the gene matches: 3. Germline CDR1 and CDR2: SGHDT and YYEEEE. CDR3 bases: TGTGCCAGCAGCTTGGTTCAGGGGGGTTCACCCCTCCACTTT. Protein product: CASSLVQGGSPLHF.

Worth noting for this clone: This same CDR3 is encoded by further DNA sequences in the sample. The CDR3 region has the DNA TGTGCCAGCTCCCCTCTGACTAGCGGTACCTACAATGAGCAGTTCTTC. Protein: CASSPLTSGTYNEQFF. V usage is TRBV18 and J usage is TRBJ2-1; 9 bases align to TRBD2. After removal of 6 bases from V and 2 bases from J, the junction contained 8 bases not matched to a gene. CDR3 length: 16 amino acids. From germline, CDR1 is KGHSH and CDR2 LQKENI.

This rearrangement joins TRBV5-1 to TRBJ2-2, with D unclear. Germline CDR1 and CDR2: SGHRS and YFSETQ. The CDR3 consists of 14 residues. V lost 0 bases and J 7 bases, leaving 10 bases between the germline ends. For the CDR3, the DNA is TGCGCCAGCAGCTTGGGTACTGGCCTCGGGGAGCTGTTTTTT. Its translation is CASSLGTGLGELFF.

The chain has TRBV6-5 and TRBJ1-4; 7 bases match TRBD1. CDR1 MNHEY and CDR2 SVGAGI come from the germline V gene. CDR3 length: 13 amino acids. The J segment lost 8 bases and the V segment lost 4 bases, leaving 4 bases of the junction unmatched. The CDR3 DNA sequence: TGTGCCAGCAGTTTCCGGGACAGCGAAAAACTGTTTTTT. Translation: CASSFRDSEKLFF.

This clone came up once. V usage is TRBV27 and J usage is TRBJ2-2; D call uncertain. V lost 4 bases and J 6 bases, leaving 9 bases between the germline ends. Germline CDR1 MNHEY, CDR2 SMNVEV (reference sequence). The CDR3 runs to 13 residues. CDR3 coding DNA: TGTGCCAGCAGTTCCGTGCCGTCCGGGGAGCTGTTTTTT. Protein product: CASSSVPSGELFF.

The V gene is TRBV28, the J gene TRBJ2-5; TRBD2 matches at 12 bases. Looked up from germline, CDR1 is MDHEN and CDR2 is SYDVKM. V was pared by 7 bases and J by 5 bases, with 11 bases of the junction left unmatched. This CDR3 is built from 16 residues. CDR3 protein: CASTPLAGGLGETQYF. CDR3 DNA: TGTGCCAGCACTCCGCTAGCGGGAGGGCTAGGGGAGACCCAGTACTTC. Full variable domain (remainder filled in from reference TRBV28 and TRBJ2-5): DVKVTQSSRYLVKRTGEKVFLECVQDMDHENMFWYRQDPGLGLRLIYFSYDVKMKEKGDIPEGYSVSREKKERFSLILESASTNQTSMYLCASTPLAGGLGETQYFGPGTRLLVL.

This chain uses TRBV2 with TRBJ1-2; D is unclear. Looked up from germline, CDR1 is SNHLY and CDR2 is FYNNEI. The V end was cut by 8 bases, the J end by 4 bases, with 11 bases between. This CDR3 has 12 amino acids. Here the CDR3 reads CASGVVGYGYTF. The CDR3 DNA reads as TGTGCCAGCGGGGTGGTAGGCTATGGCTACACCTTC.

The chain joins TRBV7-2 to TRBJ2-2; TRBD2 matches at 11 bases. Germline CDR1 and CDR2: SGHTA and FQGNSA. The CDR3 has 18 amino acids. With 4 bases clipped from V and 1 base from J, the junction kept 8 bases outside the gene matches. The DNA of the CDR3 is TGTGCCAGCAGCTCCCAGAGGGGGACTAGCGGGAACACCGGGGAGCTGTTTTTT. Translated, it gives CASSSQRGTSGNTGELFF.

The chain links TRBV18 to TRBJ2-1, with 15 bases identical to TRBD2. The junction had 16 bases not matched to a gene; V was cut back by 3 bases and J by 7 bases. This CDR3 is built from 20 residues. Germline V gene data show CDR1 as KGHSH and CDR2 as LQKENI. This CDR3 reads CASSPTRTSGRGSRINEQFF. The CDR3 DNA follows: TGTGCCAGCTCACCCACCCGGACTAGCGGGAGGGGGTCGAGGATAAATGAGCAGTTCTTC.